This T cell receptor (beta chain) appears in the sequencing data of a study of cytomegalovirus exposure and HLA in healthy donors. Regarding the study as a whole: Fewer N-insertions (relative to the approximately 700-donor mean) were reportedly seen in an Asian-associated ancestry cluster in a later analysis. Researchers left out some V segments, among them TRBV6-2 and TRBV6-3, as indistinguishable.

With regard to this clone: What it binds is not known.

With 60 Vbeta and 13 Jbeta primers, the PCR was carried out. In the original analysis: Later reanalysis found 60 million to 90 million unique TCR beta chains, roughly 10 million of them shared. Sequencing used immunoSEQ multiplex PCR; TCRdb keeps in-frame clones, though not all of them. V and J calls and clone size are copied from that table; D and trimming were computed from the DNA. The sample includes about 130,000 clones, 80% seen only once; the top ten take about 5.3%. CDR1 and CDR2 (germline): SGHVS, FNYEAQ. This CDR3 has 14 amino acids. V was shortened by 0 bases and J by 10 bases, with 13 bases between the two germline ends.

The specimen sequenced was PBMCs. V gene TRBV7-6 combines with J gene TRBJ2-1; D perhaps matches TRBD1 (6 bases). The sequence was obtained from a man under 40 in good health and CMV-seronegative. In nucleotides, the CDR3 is TGTGCCAGCAGCTTAGCCTTAGTGGGGGCCGAGCAGTTCTTC. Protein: CASSLALVGAEQFF.